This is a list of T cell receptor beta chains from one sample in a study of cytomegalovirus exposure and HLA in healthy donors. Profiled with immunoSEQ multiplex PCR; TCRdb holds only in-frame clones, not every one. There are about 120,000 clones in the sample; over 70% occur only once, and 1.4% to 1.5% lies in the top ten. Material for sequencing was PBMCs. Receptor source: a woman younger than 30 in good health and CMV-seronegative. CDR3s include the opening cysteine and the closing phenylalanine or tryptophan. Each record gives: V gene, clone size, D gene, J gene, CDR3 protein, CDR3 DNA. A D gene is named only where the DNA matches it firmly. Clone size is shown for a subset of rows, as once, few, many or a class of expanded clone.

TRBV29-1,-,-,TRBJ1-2,CSVERRNYGYTF,TGCAGCGTTGAGAGGAGGAACTATGGCTACACCTTC
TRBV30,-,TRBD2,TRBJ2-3,CAWGGLAGVTDTQYF,TGTGCCTGGGGGGGACTAGCGGGGGTCACAGATACGCAGTATTTT
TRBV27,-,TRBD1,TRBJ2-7,CASSRGGRGYPYEQYF,TGTGCCAGCAGCCGAGGGGGCAGGGGGTACCCATACGAGCAGTACTTC
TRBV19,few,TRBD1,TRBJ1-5,CASRIGTGSPYSNQPQHF,TGTGCCAGTAGGATTGGGACAGGGAGCCCCTATAGCAATCAGCCCCAGCATTTT
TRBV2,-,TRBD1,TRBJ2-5,CASIRDRAMETQYF,TGTGCCAGCATTCGCGACAGGGCGATGGAGACCCAGTACTTC
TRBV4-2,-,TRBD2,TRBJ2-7,CASSQDDGGASEQYF,TGTGCCAGCAGCCAAGATGACGGGGGGGCGAGCGAGCAGTACTTC
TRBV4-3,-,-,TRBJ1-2,CASSQGFGGLGYGYTF,TGCGCCAGCAGCCAAGGATTCGGGGGGCTTGGCTATGGCTACACCTTC
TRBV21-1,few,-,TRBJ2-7,CASSKVTGVYEQYF,TGTGCCAGCAGCAAAGTAACAGGAGTCTACGAGCAGTACTTC
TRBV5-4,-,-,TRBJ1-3,CASSLRARQDSGNTIYF,TGTGCCAGCAGCTTGCGGGCAAGACAGGACTCTGGAAACACCATATATTTT
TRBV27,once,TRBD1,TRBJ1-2,CASSFQGDNYGYTF,TGTGCCAGCAGTTTTCAGGGGGATAACTATGGCTACACCTTC
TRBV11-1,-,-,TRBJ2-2,CASVHQGYTGELFF,TGTGCCAGCGTCCACCAGGGCTACACCGGGGAGCTGTTTTTT
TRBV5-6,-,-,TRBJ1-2,CASSRGLGGYTF,TGTGCCAGCAGTAGGGGCCTCGGAGGCTACACCTTC
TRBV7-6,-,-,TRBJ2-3,CASSLGYTSTDTQYF,TGTGCCAGCAGCCTCGGGTATACTAGCACAGATACGCAGTATTTT
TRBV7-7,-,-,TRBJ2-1,CASSVDNYNEQFF,TGTGCCAGCAGCGTGGACAATTACAATGAGCAGTTCTTC
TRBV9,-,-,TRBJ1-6,CASSVSWADSPLHF,TGTGCCAGCAGCGTTTCCTGGGCAGATTCACCCCTCCACTTT
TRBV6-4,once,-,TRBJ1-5,CASEPGPPDQPQHF,TGTGCCAGCGAACCGGGTCCCCCAGACCAGCCCCAGCATTTT
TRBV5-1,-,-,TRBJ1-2,CASSSQRGAPGYTF,TGCGCCAGCAGCTCGCAACGGGGGGCCCCTGGCTACACCTTC
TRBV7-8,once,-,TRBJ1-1,CASSPLPGGTNTEAFF,TGTGCCAGCAGCCCCCTGCCCGGGGGGACAAACACTGAAGCTTTCTTT
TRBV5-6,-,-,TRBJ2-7,CASSLGTVSYEQYF,TGTGCCAGCAGCTTGGGGACAGTCTCCTACGAGCAGTACTTC
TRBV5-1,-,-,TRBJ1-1,CASSLATGQPDTEAFF,TGCGCCAGCAGCTTGGCCACAGGGCAGCCAGACACTGAAGCTTTCTTT
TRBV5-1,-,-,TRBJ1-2,CASSSTGPREGYTF,TGCGCCAGCAGCTCCACCGGGCCAAGGGAGGGCTACACCTTC
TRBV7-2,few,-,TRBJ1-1,CASSLGLLNTEAFF,TGTGCCAGCAGCCTGGGGCTTTTAAACACTGAAGCTTTCTTT
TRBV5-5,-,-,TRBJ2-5,CASIPTGEETQYF,TGTGCCAGCATTCCGACAGGTGAAGAGACCCAGTACTTC
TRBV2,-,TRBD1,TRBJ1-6,CASSRQGNSPLHF,TGTGCCAGCAGTAGACAGGGGAATTCACCCCTCCACTTT
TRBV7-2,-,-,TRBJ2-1,CASSRGGDSYNEQFF,TGTGCCAGCAGCCGCGGGGGCGACTCCTACAATGAGCAGTTCTTC
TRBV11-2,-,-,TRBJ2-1,CASSVTGEQFF,TGTGCCAGCAGCGTTACAGGTGAGCAGTTCTTC
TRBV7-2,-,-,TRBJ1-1,CASSSRRGNTEAFF,TGTGCCAGCAGCTCCAGACGGGGGAACACTGAAGCTTTCTTT
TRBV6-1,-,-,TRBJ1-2,CASSPPGNYGYTF,TGTGCCAGCAGCCCTCCAGGGAACTATGGCTACACCTTC
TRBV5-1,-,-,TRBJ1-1,CASSSPSSSMNTEAFF,TGCGCCAGCAGCTCCCCCAGTTCTTCAATGAACACTGAAGCTTTCTTT
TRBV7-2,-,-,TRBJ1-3,CASTTGNFFSGNTIYF,TGTGCCAGCACCACAGGGAATTTCTTCTCTGGAAACACCATATATTTT
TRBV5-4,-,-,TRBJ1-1,CASSPQGSNTEAFF,TGTGCCAGCAGCCCCCAGGGGTCGAACACTGAAGCTTTCTTT
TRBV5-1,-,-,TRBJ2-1,CASRLGGDSYNEQFF,TGCGCCAGCAGGTTAGGAGGGGACTCCTACAATGAGCAGTTCTTC
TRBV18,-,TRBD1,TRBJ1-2,CASSPAGTGGLSNYGYTF,TGTGCCAGCTCACCAGCCGGGACAGGGGGCCTCTCTAACTATGGCTACACCTTC
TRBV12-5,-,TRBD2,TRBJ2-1,CASGLVLSASGRADEQFF,TGTGCTAGTGGTTTGGTACTTTCGGCCAGCGGGAGGGCTGATGAGCAGTTCTTC
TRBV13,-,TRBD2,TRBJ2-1,CASSQSLNSGRAYNEQFF,TGTGCCAGCAGCCAATCATTAAATAGCGGGAGGGCCTACAATGAGCAGTTCTTC
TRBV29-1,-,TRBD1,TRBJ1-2,CSAMTGGYTF,TGCAGCGCCATGACAGGGGGCTACACCTTC
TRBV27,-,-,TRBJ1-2,CASSPREQYGYTF,TGTGCCAGCAGCCCCCGGGAGCAGTATGGCTACACCTTC
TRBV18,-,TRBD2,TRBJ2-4,CASSPPGLAAKNIQYF,TGTGCCAGCTCACCCCCGGGACTAGCGGCCAAAAACATTCAGTACTTC
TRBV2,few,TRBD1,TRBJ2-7,CASDGTGAYPYEQYF,TGTGCCAGCGATGGGACAGGGGCCTATCCCTACGAGCAGTACTTC
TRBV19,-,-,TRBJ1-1,CASRREGGRPEAFF,TGTGCCAGTAGGAGGGAAGGGGGACGGCCTGAAGCTTTCTTT